This TCR beta chain was found in a study of sequential checkpoint blockade in melanoma. Study context: First-line arms were nivolumab then ipilimumab, or the reverse, randomized 1:1. After both sequences, patients received maintenance nivolumab.

V was trimmed by 3 bases and J by 5 bases, leaving 11 bases between them. The CDR3 is 13 amino acids. Germline V CDR1 and CDR2: MNHEY, SMNVEV (reference sequence). Generated by immunoSEQ multiplex PCR, the TCRdb table keeps only in-frame clones and is missing some. The data hold 40,000 or so clones, with 70% to 90% observed a single time. The treatment: randomized to nivolumab then ipilimumab (arm A) or the reverse (arm B). From thawed PBMCs, live CD3+CD8+ cells negative for CD19 and CD56 were sorted. This sequence joins TRBV27 and TRBJ2-7; no clear D. This TCR derives from a human donor with melanoma. Sequenced material: CD8+ T cells sorted from blood (inferred from file names), taken from a patient given nivolumab and ipilimumab in sequence. For the CDR3, the DNA is TGTGCCAGCAGTTTTTTCCCGGTCGACGAGCAGTACTTC. It specifies CASSFFPVDEQYF.